These 17 T cell receptor beta chains were sequenced from one sample in a study of cytomegalovirus exposure and HLA in healthy donors. 13 Jbeta primers and 60 Vbeta primers were used for the PCR. Some clones are missing from TCRdb's copy, which holds only in-frame ones; the method was immunoSEQ multiplex PCR. This table has approximately 240,000 clones, 77% appearing once. The specimen sequenced was PBMCs. These receptors originate from a woman aged 55-70 years in good health and CMV-seropositive.

About this clone itself: Other DNA sequences of this sample code for an identical CDR3. This chain joins TRBV6-5 and TRBJ2-1, with unresolved D. The ends were cut back, 2 bases at V and 0 bases at J, with 8 bases in the middle. Germline assignment: CDR1 MNHEY and CDR2 SVGAGI. This CDR3 comprises 15 residues. For the CDR3, the DNA is TGTGCCAGCAGTTACGGGCCGAGCTCCTACAATGAGCAGTTCTTC. It is translated as CASSYGPSSYNEQFF.

This clone was detected a few times. In DNA, the CDR3 is TGTGCCAGCTCAACTAGGACAGTTTCCTCTGGAAACACCATATATTTT. Translated, it gives CASSTRTVSSGNTIYF. This chain joins TRBV18 and TRBJ1-3; perhaps TRBD1 as D (6 bases). This CDR3 spans 16 amino acids. Germline V CDR1 and CDR2: KGHSH, LQKENI. V was cut by 5 bases and J by 0 bases, with 14 bases left in between.

The rearrangement joins TRBV29-1 to TRBJ2-3; no clear D. Germline assignment: CDR1 SQVTM and CDR2 ANQGSEA. V was pared by 0 bases and J by 0 bases, with 16 bases between. This CDR3 contains 17 residues. The CDR3 reads CSVEDLSPYSSTDTQYF. The CDR3 DNA reads TGCAGCGTTGAAGATCTTAGTCCTTATTCTAGCACAGATACGCAGTATTTT.

This clone was picked up one time. The sample has other DNA sequences that encode this CDR3 too. This chain connects TRBV18 to TRBJ1-1, with 8 bases matching TRBD1. Germline V gene data show CDR1 as KGHSH and CDR2 as LQKENI. CDR3 length: 13 amino acids. With V trimmed by 3 bases and J by 4 bases, 1 base remained unmatched. CDR3 coding DNA: TGTGCCAGCTCACCCGACAGGGGCACTGAAGCTTTCTTT. The encoded protein is CASSPDRGTEAFF.

The V and J genes are TRBV27 and TRBJ2-3; perhaps TRBD1 as D (6 bases). The CDR3 is 14 residues long. V gave up 6 bases and J gave up 2 bases, with 12 bases separating them. Germline values: CDR1 MNHEY, CDR2 SMNVEV (reference sequence). The CDR3 coding sequence is TGTGCCAGCAGGGGGGCTCCCAACACAGATACGCAGTATTTT. Protein sequence: CASRGAPNTDTQYF.

J is TRBJ2-7 and V is TRBV5-6, with 9 bases aligning to TRBD2. The CDR3 totals 15 residues. Trimming removed 0 bases from V and 2 bases from J; junction bases left unmatched: 3. Germline-derived CDR1 and CDR2 are SGHDT and YYEEEE. CDR3 sequence reads: CASSLAVAGAYEQYF. CDR3 sequence (DNA): TGTGCCAGCAGCTTGGCCGTAGCGGGAGCCTACGAGCAGTACTTC.

The chain has TRBV6-5 and TRBJ2-1, with 8 nucleotides matching TRBD2. Germline CDR1 is MNHEY and CDR2 is SVGAGI. Trimming took 6 bases from V and 7 from J; bases not matched to a gene: 11. The CDR3 is made up of 15 amino acids. The CDR3 loop is CASSPAGAGGNEQFF. DNA for the CDR3: TGTGCCAGCAGCCCCGCGGGTGCGGGAGGTAATGAGCAGTTCTTC.

V gene TRBV6-1 combines with J gene TRBJ2-7; 10 bases fit TRBD1. The CDR3 loop spans 14 amino acids. Germline V gene lookup returns CDR1 MNHNS and CDR2 SASEGT. V was clipped by 6 bases and J by 4 bases; unmatched bases: 6. The CDR3 region is CASSRDRGLYEQYF. The CDR3 region has the DNA TGTGCCAGCAGCAGGGACAGGGGACTTTACGAGCAGTACTTC.

This chain links TRBV5-4 with TRBJ2-7; D might be TRBD1 (7 bases). The CDR3 loop spans 15 amino acids. V dropped 4 bases and J dropped 3 bases, with 17 bases sitting between them. CDR1 and CDR2 from the germline V gene are SGHNT and YYREEE (reference sequence). The CDR3 reads CASSTGPQGGYEQYF. The CDR3 DNA reads as TGTGCCAGCAGCACGGGACCCCAGGGGGGCTACGAGCAGTACTTC.

This clone has only a few counts. The chain links TRBV5-1 to TRBJ1-2, with TRBD1 identical over 9 bases. Trimming cost V 4 bases and J 8 bases; bases outside gene matches: 12. Germline V gene sequence: CDR1 SGHRS, CDR2 YFSETQ. The CDR3 loop spans 15 amino acids. DNA for the CDR3: TGCGCCAGCAGCCAACTCGGGTCGGGACAGGGCGGCTACACCTTC. Translating it yields CASSQLGSGQGGYTF. Variable domain in full (rest from reference TRBV5-1 and TRBJ1-2): KAGVTQTPRYLIKTRGQQVTLSCSPISGHRSVSWYQQTPGQGLQFLFEYFSETQRNKGNFPGRFSGRQFSNSRSEMNVSTLELGDSALYLCASSQLGSGQGGYTFGSGTRLTVV.

The chain carries TRBV19 and TRBJ2-4, with 9 bases that match TRBD1. Per the germline V gene, CDR1 is LNHDA and CDR2 is SQIVND (reference sequence). The J segment lost 8 bases and the V segment lost 10 bases, leaving 3 bases of the junction unmatched. The CDR3 length is 11 residues. The CDR3: CATRQGDIQYF. The CDR3 nucleotides read TGTGCCACCAGACAGGGGGACATTCAGTACTTC.

The chain uses TRBV29-1 and TRBJ2-7; 7 bases fit TRBD1. After removal of 5 bases from V and 4 bases from J, the junction contained 11 bases not matched to a gene. Germline CDR1 reads SQVTM; CDR2 reads ANQGSEA. The CDR3 runs to 14 residues. The CDR3 nucleotides are TGCAGCGTTCTTATCCGGGACAGCGTTTACGAGCAGTACTTC. Its translation: CSVLIRDSVYEQYF.

J is TRBJ2-2 and V is TRBV5-8, with 8 bases fitting TRBD2. Germline CDR1 SGHTS, CDR2 YDEGEE. The CDR3 is made up of 17 amino acids. After removal of 1 base from V and 3 bases from J, the junction contained 8 bases not matched to a gene. The CDR3 DNA is TGTGCCAGCAGCTTGTCTCTAGCGGGCTTCCACACCGGGGAGCTGTTTTTT. Its translation: CASSLSLAGFHTGELFF.

The rearrangement uses TRBV29-1 and TRBJ1-2; tentative D call: TRBD1 (5 bases). CDR1 and CDR2 (germline): SQVTM, ANQGSEA. CDR3 length: 11 amino acids. With 8 bases removed from V and 1 base from J, the gap between germline ends came to 8 bases. DNA for the CDR3: TGCAGCACCGACAGTAACTATGGCTACACCTTC. Translation: CSTDSNYGYTF.

The chain joins TRBV28 to TRBJ1-4, with 10 positions matching TRBD1. The CDR3 extends over 16 amino acids. Germline CDR1 is MDHEN and CDR2 is SYDVKM. The J segment lost 4 bases and the V segment lost 3 bases, leaving 5 bases of the junction unmatched. Here the CDR3 reads CASSLTGGADNEKLFF. The DNA for the CDR3 is TGTGCCAGCAGTTTGACAGGGGGCGCCGATAATGAAAAACTGTTTTTT.

This clone was detected once. The V and J genes are TRBV5-1 and TRBJ2-3; a weak D match, TRBD2 (6 bases). Deletions cut 4 bases from V and 0 bases from J, with 12 bases between. Germline V CDR1 and CDR2: SGHRS, YFSETQ. The CDR3 is made up of 15 amino acids. The CDR3 sequence: CASSRTTSSTDTQYF. CDR3 bases: TGCGCCAGCAGCCGAACCACTAGCAGCACAGATACGCAGTATTTT.

The genes are TRBV7-5 and TRBJ2-5; the table's D call, TRBD1, was not checked against the DNA. TRBV7-5 is termed a pseudogene. This CDR3 region has 16 residues. CDR3 amino acids: CVRSSPETGMEETQYF. The CDR3 region has the DNA TGTGTCAGAAGCTCCCCTGAAACAGGGATGGAAGAGACCCAGTACTTC.